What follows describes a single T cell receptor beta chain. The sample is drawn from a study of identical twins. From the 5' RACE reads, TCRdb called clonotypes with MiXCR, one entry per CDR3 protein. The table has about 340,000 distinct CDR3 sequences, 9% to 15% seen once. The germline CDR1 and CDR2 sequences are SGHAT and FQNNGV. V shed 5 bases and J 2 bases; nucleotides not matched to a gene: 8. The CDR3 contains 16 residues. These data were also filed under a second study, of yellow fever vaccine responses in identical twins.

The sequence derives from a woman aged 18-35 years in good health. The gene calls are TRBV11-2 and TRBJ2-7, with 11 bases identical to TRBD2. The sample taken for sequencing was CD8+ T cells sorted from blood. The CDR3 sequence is CASSPWETSGTYEQYF. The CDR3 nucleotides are TGTGCCAGCAGCCCGTGGGAGACTAGCGGGACCTACGAGCAGTACTTC. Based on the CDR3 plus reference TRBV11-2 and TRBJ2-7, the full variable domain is EAGVAQSPRYKIIEKRQSVAFWCNPISGHATLYWYQQILGQGPKLLIQFQNNGVVDDSQLPKDRFSAERLKGVDSTLKIQPAKLEDSAVYLCASSPWETSGTYEQYFGPGTRLTVT.